The present T cell receptor beta chain was sequenced within a study of blood T cell repertoires in COVID-19. Study details: Samples came from the United States, Italy and Spain, spanning acute and convalescent COVID-19. PBMCs, B-cell-depleted T cells, or T cells were the source of the cDNA or gDNA that made up the material.

This CDR3 has 15 amino acids. V shed 8 bases and J 2 bases; nucleotides not matched to a gene: 8. Germline V gene data show CDR1 as MDHEN and CDR2 as SYDVKM. Profiling relied on immunoSEQ multiplex PCR, and the TCRdb table lists in-frame clones only, not all of them. The repertoire includes around 160,000 clones, 80% to 90% of them detected once, and about 8.2% sits in the top ten. Sample: peripheral blood. V and J are TRBV28 and TRBJ2-7, with 11 bases lining up with TRBD1. This TCR derives from a man aged 55 to 70 with acute or convalescent COVID-19. The CDR3 is CASQTPGQGAYEQYF. As DNA, the CDR3 is TGTGCCAGCCAAACTCCGGGACAGGGGGCCTACGAGCAGTACTTC.